Each of the 10 T cell receptor beta chains below was sequenced from the same sample in a study of T-cell reconstitution after alpha-beta-depleted transplantation in children. As it was prepared, the TCRbeta library received unique molecular identifiers. TCRdb fed the PCR reads into MiXCR, producing one record per CDR3 protein. The sample has more than 500,000 distinct CDR3 sequences, around 10% seen once. The source was PBMCs, mostly from graft donor cells, collected 180 days after TCRalphabeta/CD19-depleted stem cell transplant. All receptors derive from a female patient aged 2-10 years who had a stem cell transplant for aplastic anemia, so the T cells may come from the graft donor.

This clonotype showed up just a few times. V usage is TRBV6-1 and J usage is TRBJ2-5, with a weak D call TRBD1 (6 bases). This CDR3 contains 16 residues. Trimming removed 3 bases from V and 3 bases from J, with 17 bases in between. Germline-derived CDR1 and CDR2 are MNHNS and SASEGT. The CDR3 DNA is TGTGCCAGCAGTGAGACCAGGGGCCGCCTCAAAGAGACCCAGTACTTC. The encoded protein is CASSETRGRLKETQYF.

At least ten counts were recorded for this clonotype. The chain combines TRBV5-1 with TRBJ2-1; 16 nucleotides align to TRBD2. The CDR3 has 17 amino acids. Trimming cost V 6 bases and J 6 bases; bases outside gene matches: 9. Per the germline V gene, CDR1 is SGHRS and CDR2 is YFSETQ. The CDR3, as DNA: TGCGCCAGCACCTCCTCCGGGACTAGCGGGAGGGCCAATGAGCAGTTCTTC. Translating gives CASTSSGTSGRANEQFF.

This clonotype was detected only a few times. The genes are TRBV4-3 and TRBJ1-6; no clear D gene. This CDR3 contains 15 residues. Germline lookup yields CDR1 LGHNA and CDR2 YSLEER. The V gene lost 0 bases and the J gene lost 11 bases, with 14 bases spanning the gap. CDR3 loop: CASSQDQARRAPLHF. In nucleotides, the CDR3 is TGCGCCAGCAGCCAAGATCAGGCCAGGAGGGCACCCCTCCACTTT.

The CDR3 sequence is CATSDQARSTDTQYF. The CDR3 coding sequence is TGTGCCACCAGTGACCAGGCACGCAGCACAGATACGCAGTATTTT. V is TRBV24-1 and J is TRBJ2-3, with D hard to call. Germline V lookup: CDR1 KGHDR, CDR2 SFDVKD. V was clipped by 4 bases and J by 0 bases, with 10 bases between them. The CDR3 runs to 15 residues.

A note on this clonotype: A much larger clone differs by one base, so this may be a read error. The rearrangement joins TRBV12-3 or TRBV12-4 to TRBJ1-1; a weak D match, TRBD1 (5 bases). This CDR3 region has 12 residues. V was clipped by 6 bases and J by 4 bases, with 9 bases between them. Here the CDR3 reads CASSRGATEAFF. CDR3 nucleotide sequence: TGTGCCAGCAGCCGCGGGGCCACTGAAGCTTTCTTT.

The rearrangement links TRBV20-1 to TRBJ2-5, with D possibly being TRBD2 (5 bases). V was cut by 4 bases and J by 5 bases, with 17 bases left in between. Germline V gene data show CDR1 as DFQATT and CDR2 as SNEGSKA (reference sequence). This CDR3 comprises 14 residues. The CDR3 region is CSAITPGVGETQYF. The CDR3 nucleotides are TGCAGTGCTATAACCCCCGGGGTGGGGGAGACCCAGTACTTC.

In regard to this clonotype: Since a much larger clone is just one base distant, this may be a read error. The chain couples TRBV11-2 to TRBJ2-1, with D hard to call. This CDR3 comprises 16 residues. CDR1 and CDR2 (germline): SGHAT, FQNNGV. The CDR3 region has the DNA TGTGCCGGCAGCTTGGATTCTCCTAGCTCCTACAATGAGCAGTTCTTC. Protein sequence: CAGSLDSPSSYNEQFF.

There are many counts of this clonotype. The CDR3 DNA reads as TGTGCCAGCAGCCAAGAGGGTCCAAGTAGCACAGATACGCAGTATTTT. Encoded protein: CASSQEGPSSTDTQYF. This chain connects TRBV3-1 to TRBJ2-3; D is ambiguous. Trimming removed 0 bases from V and 0 bases from J, with 10 bases in between. The CDR3 is 16 residues long. Per germline, CDR1 LGHDT and CDR2 YNNKEL (reference sequence).

This clonotype was observed a handful of times. The chain is built from TRBV4-1 and TRBJ2-1; 7 bases are a match to TRBD2. Looked up from germline, CDR1 is MGHRA and CDR2 is YSYEKL. Trimming took 0 bases from V and 15 from J; bases not matched to a gene: 17. This CDR3 spans 16 amino acids. The CDR3 loop is CASSQDGNRAGRFWFF. In nucleotides, the CDR3 is TGCGCCAGCAGCCAAGATGGAAACCGAGCGGGACGCTTTTGGTTCTTC.

This clonotype was detected ten times or more. The genes are TRBV7-9 and TRBJ2-3; 7 bases line up with TRBD2. CDR1 and CDR2 (germline): SEHNR, FQNEAQ (reference sequence). V lost 5 bases and J lost 0; bases outside the gene matches: 2. CDR3 length: 14 amino acids. The CDR3 loop is CASSPGGSTDTQYF. CDR3 nucleotides: TGTGCCAGCAGCCCCGGGGGGAGCACAGATACGCAGTATTTT.